Listed here are 31 T cell receptor beta chains from one sample, sequenced in a study of CD8+ T cells in alopecia areata. The treatment was: oral pan-JAK inhibitor, 5-10 mg twice daily. The authors extracted RNA and reverse transcribed it into cDNA as the sequencing template. Sequencing was performed with immunoSEQ multiplex PCR; in TCRdb, only in-frame clones are kept and a portion is missing. Among 130,000 or so clones, 86% were seen once, and the ten largest hold approximately 13%. The sequenced sample was CD8+ T cells sorted from blood, obtained at week 4, from a patient treated with tofacitinib. These receptors all stem from a human donor with alopecia areata.

The rearrangement joins TRBV7-9 to TRBJ2-7; the D gene is possibly TRBD1 (5 bases). The germline V gene has CDR1 SEHNR and CDR2 FQNEAQ (reference sequence). V was clipped by 4 bases and J by 3 bases, with 16 bases between them. The CDR3 loop spans 15 amino acids. CDR3 sequence (DNA): TGTGCCAGCAGCTCCCCTGGGCAAAGGGGCTACGAGCAGTACTTC. Its protein product is CASSSPGQRGYEQYF.

To note about this clone: Within the sample, other DNA sequences also encode this same CDR3. The rearrangement links TRBV27 to TRBJ2-1; D uncertain. Germline lookup yields CDR1 MNHEY and CDR2 SMNVEV (reference sequence). V shed 5 bases and J shed 4 bases, with 3 bases lying between them. The CDR3 extends over 11 amino acids. In DNA, the CDR3 is TGTGCCAGCAGTGCTTACAATGAGCAGTTCTTC. This codes for CASSAYNEQFF.

This chain joins TRBV7-9 and TRBJ1-1, with D perhaps matching TRBD1 (5 bases). V lost 1 base and J 1 base, leaving 10 bases between the germline ends. In germline, CDR1 is SEHNR, CDR2 FQNEAQ (reference sequence). CDR3 length: 15 amino acids. For the CDR3, the DNA is TGTGCCAGCAGCTTAGGTTTGGGGACGAACACTGAAGCTTTCTTT. Protein product: CASSLGLGTNTEAFF. The full variable domain, its missing parts supplied by reference TRBV7-9 and TRBJ1-1, is DTGVSQNPRHKITKRGQNVTFRCDPISEHNRLYWYRQTLGQGPEFLTYFQNEAQLEKSRLLSDRFSAERPKGSFSTLEIQRTEQGDSAMYLCASSLGLGTNTEAFFGQGTRLTVV.

The chain is built from TRBV27 and TRBJ2-7; D is ambiguous. From germline, CDR1 is MNHEY and CDR2 SMNVEV (reference sequence). The germline V and J ends were trimmed by 2 bases and 6 bases, with 14 bases remaining between them. This CDR3 is built from 14 residues. The CDR3 sequence: CASSLPGSRGEQYF. As DNA, the CDR3 is TGTGCCAGCAGTTTACCTGGATCTAGAGGCGAGCAGTACTTC.

Points on this clone: Germline is not matched at one junction end, which may reflect a read error. This chain links TRBV15 with TRBJ1-4; D ambiguous. The CDR3 is made up of 14 amino acids. Germline V gene lookup returns CDR1 LNHNV and CDR2 YYDKDF (reference sequence). As DNA, the CDR3 is TGTGCCACCAGCAGAGCTAGGACTGTGAGTCCCTCCGCTTTT. The encoded protein is CATSRARTVSPSAF.

This clone occurred a few times. The V call is TRBV14, the J call TRBJ2-3, with TRBD1 as a possible D gene (6 bases). This CDR3 spans 16 amino acids. V was shortened by 5 bases and J by 5 bases, with 20 bases between the two germline ends. Germline V gene sequence: CDR1 SGHDN, CDR2 FVKESK. Here the CDR3 reads CASSSADRLPIDTQYF. Written as DNA, the CDR3 is TGTGCCAGCAGCTCAGCCGACAGGCTCCCGATAGATACGCAGTATTTT.

The chain is built from TRBV29-1 and TRBJ1-1; D ambiguous. This CDR3 region has 12 residues. Germline loops: CDR1 SQVTM, CDR2 ANQGSEA. Trimming removed 6 bases at V and 0 bases at J, with 8 bases between. The CDR3: CSVVQMNTEAFF. The CDR3 DNA reads TGCAGCGTAGTCCAGATGAACACTGAAGCTTTCTTT. Complete variable domain (other parts from reference TRBV29-1 and TRBJ1-1): SAVISQKPSRDICQRGTSLTIQCQVDSQVTMMFWYRQQPGQSLTLIATANQGSEATYESGFVIDKFPISRPNLTFSTLTVSNMSPEDSSIYLCSVVQMNTEAFFGQGTRLTVV.

The CDR3 DNA is TGCGCCAGCAGCCAAGTTGGTGGTGGGGCATCAGGAAACACCATATATTTT. Residues: CASSQVGGGASGNTIYF. The V gene is TRBV4-1, the J gene TRBJ1-3, with D possibly TRBD1 on 5 matching bases. CDR1 and CDR2 (germline): MGHRA, YSYEKL. Deletions cut 1 base from V and 4 bases from J, with 17 bases between. The CDR3 is 17 amino acids.

About this clone itself: This sequence may be a read error, since a much larger clone differs from it by one base. Additional DNA sequences in this sample encode the identical CDR3. V gene TRBV5-6 combines with J gene TRBJ2-3, with D unclear. The germline V and J ends were trimmed by 3 bases and 2 bases, with 1 base remaining between them. Germline V lookup: CDR1 SGHDT, CDR2 YYEEEE. CDR3 length: 11 amino acids. CDR3 nucleotides: TGTGCCAGCAGCTCCACAGATACGCAGTATTTT. Amino acid sequence: CASSSTDTQYF.

The chain uses TRBV27 and TRBJ2-1, with 8 bases fitting TRBD1. CDR1 MNHEY and CDR2 SMNVEV come from the germline V gene (reference sequence). The CDR3 sequence is 14 residues long. V dropped 4 bases and J dropped 9; count of bases not matched to a gene: 8. The CDR3 DNA reads as TGTGCCAGCAGTTCGTTGGACAGGGAGGCTGAGCAGTTCTTC. It is translated as CASSSLDREAEQFF.

This clone was seen once. The J gene is TRBJ2-7, the V gene TRBV6-1; 7 nucleotides align to TRBD2. CDR1 MNHNS and CDR2 SASEGT come from the germline V gene. CDR3 length: 14 residues. V shed 1 base and J 3 bases; nucleotides not matched to a gene: 3. The CDR3 here is CASSEVGGGYEQYF. CDR3 nucleotides: TGTGCCAGCAGTGAAGTTGGCGGGGGCTACGAGCAGTACTTC.

The chain recombines TRBV7-3 with TRBJ2-7, with D tentatively TRBD2 (5 bases). CDR3 length equals 14 residues. V lost 2 bases to trimming and J lost 5 bases, with 13 bases between them. Per germline, CDR1 SGHTA and CDR2 FQGTGA. Here the CDR3 DNA reads TGTGCCAGCAGCTTATCGGCGGGCTCTGACGAGCAGTACTTC. Residues: CASSLSAGSDEQYF.

V usage is TRBV27 and J usage is TRBJ2-3; 8 bases line up with TRBD1. This CDR3 is 17 amino acids long. Germline V lookup: CDR1 MNHEY, CDR2 SMNVEV (reference sequence). The V gene end was trimmed by 5 bases and the J gene end by 1 base; junction bases not matched to a gene: 11. This CDR3 is CASSTQDRARGTDTQYF. The DNA of the CDR3 is TGTGCCAGCAGTACCCAGGACAGGGCGCGGGGCACAGATACGCAGTATTTT.

CDR3 protein: CASSLGGGAFQNTEAFF. In nucleotides, the CDR3 is TGTGCCAGCAGCTTGGGGGGCGGGGCTTTCCAGAACACTGAAGCTTTCTTT. This chain links TRBV5-6 with TRBJ1-1; D might be TRBD1 (5 bases). Germline V gene sequence: CDR1 SGHDT, CDR2 YYEEEE. Trimming pared 0 bases from V and 1 base from J, leaving 16 bases between. The CDR3 extends over 17 amino acids.

This clone turned up a few times. The same CDR3 can be traced to other DNA sequences in this sample. This rearrangement joins TRBV5-1 to TRBJ2-7, with D unclear. CDR3 length equals 12 residues. Looked up from germline, CDR1 is SGHRS and CDR2 is YFSETQ. Trimming left V 4 bases short and J 0 bases short, with 5 bases between. CDR3 sequence: CASSPDSYEQYF. In DNA, the CDR3 is TGCGCCAGCAGCCCCGACTCCTACGAGCAGTACTTC.

The chain uses TRBV9 and TRBJ2-7, with TRBD1 matching over 8 bases. This CDR3 has 14 amino acids. V lost 0 bases and J lost 2; bases outside the gene matches: 1. Germline CDR1 is SGDLS and CDR2 is YYNGEE. CDR3 region: CASSVAQGAYEQYF. CDR3 bases: TGTGCCAGCAGCGTAGCACAGGGGGCCTACGAGCAGTACTTC.

The chain links TRBV1 to TRBJ2-7; the table's D call of TRBD1 was not tested on the DNA. TRBV1 is flagged as a pseudogene. This CDR3 has 15 residues. For the CDR3, the DNA is TGCACCAGCAGCCAAGATAGGGGCCTTTCTTACGAGCAGTACTTC. Translated: CTSSQDRGLSYEQYF.

Only a few counts were recorded for this clone. The rearrangement links TRBV5-4 to TRBJ2-1, with no clear D. The germline V gene has CDR1 SGHNT and CDR2 YYREEE (reference sequence). V was pared by 0 bases and J by 4 bases, with 8 bases between. There are 14 residues in the CDR3. This CDR3 reads CASSLVEVYNEQFF. In DNA, the CDR3 is TGTGCCAGCAGCTTGGTCGAGGTGTACAATGAGCAGTTCTTC.

The chain uses TRBV27 and TRBJ2-2, with D tentatively TRBD2 (6 bases). The CDR3 contains 16 residues. The V and J ends lost 0 bases and 4 bases respectively, with 12 bases between them. Per germline, CDR1 MNHEY and CDR2 SMNVEV (reference sequence). CDR3 protein: CASSLSGERVTGELFF. For the CDR3, the DNA is TGTGCCAGCAGTTTATCGGGGGAGCGGGTCACCGGGGAGCTGTTTTTT.

The rearrangement joins TRBV7-9 to TRBJ2-5, with D possibly TRBD1 on 5 matching bases. The CDR3 has 15 amino acids. Germline V gene sequence: CDR1 SEHNR, CDR2 FQNEAQ (reference sequence). The V gene lost 0 bases and the J gene lost 5 bases, with 13 bases spanning the gap. CDR3 nucleotide sequence: TGTGCCAGCAGCTTAGCTCAGGGTTCGAAGGAGACCCAGTACTTC. Translating it yields CASSLAQGSKETQYF.

The genes are TRBV30 and TRBJ2-1, with 9 bases that match TRBD1. The CDR3 totals 16 residues. V was pared by 5 bases and J by 2 bases, with 10 bases of the junction left unmatched. Germline V gene lookup returns CDR1 GTSNPN and CDR2 SVGIG (reference sequence). CDR3 region: CAWVPGQGKAYNEQFF. The CDR3 DNA reads TGTGCCTGGGTGCCGGGACAGGGAAAAGCCTACAATGAGCAGTTCTTC.

The rearrangement links TRBV5-1 to TRBJ2-3; 9 bases are a match to TRBD2. CDR3 length: 14 amino acids. Germline V gene data show CDR1 as SGHRS and CDR2 as YFSETQ. The V segment lost 7 bases and the J segment 3 bases; nucleotides outside the gene matches: 6. Here the CDR3 DNA reads TGCGCCAGCCAAATAGCGGGAGCTACAGATACGCAGTATTTT. Its protein is CASQIAGATDTQYF.

The chain couples TRBV7-2 to TRBJ2-7, with D possibly matching TRBD2 (5 bases). Germline assignment: CDR1 SGHTA and CDR2 FQGNSA. The CDR3 totals 12 residues. Trimming took 3 bases from V and 5 from J, leaving 8 bases between them. In DNA form, the CDR3 reads TGTGCCAGCAGCTTCAGGCGGGACGAGCAGTACTTC. This codes for CASSFRRDEQYF.

The V call is TRBV5-4, the J call TRBJ2-3; 7 bases map to TRBD1. V was pared by 0 bases and J by 2 bases, with 3 bases of the junction left unmatched. Germline CDR1 SGHNT, CDR2 YYREEE (reference sequence). The CDR3 runs 15 residues. The CDR3 is CASSLEDRLTDTQYF. DNA of the CDR3: TGTGCCAGCAGCTTGGAGGACAGGCTCACAGATACGCAGTATTTT.

This sequence joins TRBV29-1 and TRBJ2-1; tentatively, D is TRBD1 (6 bases). This CDR3 spans 13 amino acids. V was trimmed by 7 bases and J by 0 bases, leaving 10 bases between them. CDR1 and CDR2 from the germline V gene are SQVTM and ANQGSEA. DNA for the CDR3: TGCAGCGCCCAGGGGAGCTCCTACAATGAGCAGTTCTTC. The encoded protein is CSAQGSSYNEQFF.

V usage is TRBV27 and J usage is TRBJ2-5; TRBD1 agrees at 7 bases. CDR3 length: 15 residues. The V gene's germline CDR1 is MNHEY and CDR2 SMNVEV (reference sequence). The trim removed 6 bases at V and 3 bases at J, leaving 10 bases unmatched. The CDR3 sequence is CASSRNLGTEETQYF. In nucleotides, the CDR3 is TGTGCCAGCAGCAGAAACCTCGGGACAGAAGAGACCCAGTACTTC.

This clone was detected once. The DNA for the CDR3 is TGTGCCAGCAGCCAAGCAGGGGGGCAGAACGAGCAGTACTTC. Translated: CASSQAGGQNEQYF. The gene calls are TRBV4-2 and TRBJ2-7, with D possibly TRBD1 on 7 matching bases. The V and J ends lost 1 base and 5 bases respectively, with 12 bases between them. This CDR3 contains 14 residues. Germline CDR1 LGHNA, CDR2 YNFKEQ.

The rearrangement joins TRBV6-5 to TRBJ2-7; D is uncertain. Germline CDR1 and CDR2: MNHEY and SVGAGI. V shed 2 bases and J shed 0 bases, with 8 bases lying between them. The CDR3 covers 14 residues. Here the CDR3 reads CASSYGADSYEQYF. CDR3 in DNA: TGTGCCAGCAGTTACGGAGCAGACTCCTACGAGCAGTACTTC.

This clone was seen just once. This rearrangement joins TRBV6-1 to TRBJ2-1, with 7 bases that match TRBD2. CDR3 length: 16 residues. CDR1 is MNHNS, CDR2 SASEGT, per germline. The trim removed 3 bases at V and 1 base at J, leaving 6 bases unmatched. The CDR3 region is CASSEGGFGSYNEQFF. As DNA, the CDR3 is TGTGCCAGCAGTGAGGGAGGGTTCGGATCCTACAATGAGCAGTTCTTC.

J is TRBJ2-7 and V is TRBV4-1; 7 bases agree with TRBD1. This CDR3 has 19 amino acids. J lost 0 bases, V lost 4 bases, and 18 bases had no gene match. Germline-derived CDR1 and CDR2 are MGHRA and YSYEKL. CDR3 DNA: TGCGCCAGCAGCCCATTGAGGGGGCAGGAAAACCCCCACTCCTACGAGCAGTACTTC. Its protein is CASSPLRGQENPHSYEQYF.

This chain links TRBV19 with TRBJ1-1, with a weak D call TRBD1 (5 bases). Germline V CDR1 and CDR2: LNHDA, SQIVND (reference sequence). The CDR3 extends over 14 amino acids. Trimming shortened V by 3 bases and J by 4 bases, and 12 bases separated the two germline ends. The CDR3 protein is CASSMEGRGTEAFF. CDR3 DNA: TGTGCCAGTAGTATGGAAGGGAGGGGCACTGAAGCTTTCTTT.